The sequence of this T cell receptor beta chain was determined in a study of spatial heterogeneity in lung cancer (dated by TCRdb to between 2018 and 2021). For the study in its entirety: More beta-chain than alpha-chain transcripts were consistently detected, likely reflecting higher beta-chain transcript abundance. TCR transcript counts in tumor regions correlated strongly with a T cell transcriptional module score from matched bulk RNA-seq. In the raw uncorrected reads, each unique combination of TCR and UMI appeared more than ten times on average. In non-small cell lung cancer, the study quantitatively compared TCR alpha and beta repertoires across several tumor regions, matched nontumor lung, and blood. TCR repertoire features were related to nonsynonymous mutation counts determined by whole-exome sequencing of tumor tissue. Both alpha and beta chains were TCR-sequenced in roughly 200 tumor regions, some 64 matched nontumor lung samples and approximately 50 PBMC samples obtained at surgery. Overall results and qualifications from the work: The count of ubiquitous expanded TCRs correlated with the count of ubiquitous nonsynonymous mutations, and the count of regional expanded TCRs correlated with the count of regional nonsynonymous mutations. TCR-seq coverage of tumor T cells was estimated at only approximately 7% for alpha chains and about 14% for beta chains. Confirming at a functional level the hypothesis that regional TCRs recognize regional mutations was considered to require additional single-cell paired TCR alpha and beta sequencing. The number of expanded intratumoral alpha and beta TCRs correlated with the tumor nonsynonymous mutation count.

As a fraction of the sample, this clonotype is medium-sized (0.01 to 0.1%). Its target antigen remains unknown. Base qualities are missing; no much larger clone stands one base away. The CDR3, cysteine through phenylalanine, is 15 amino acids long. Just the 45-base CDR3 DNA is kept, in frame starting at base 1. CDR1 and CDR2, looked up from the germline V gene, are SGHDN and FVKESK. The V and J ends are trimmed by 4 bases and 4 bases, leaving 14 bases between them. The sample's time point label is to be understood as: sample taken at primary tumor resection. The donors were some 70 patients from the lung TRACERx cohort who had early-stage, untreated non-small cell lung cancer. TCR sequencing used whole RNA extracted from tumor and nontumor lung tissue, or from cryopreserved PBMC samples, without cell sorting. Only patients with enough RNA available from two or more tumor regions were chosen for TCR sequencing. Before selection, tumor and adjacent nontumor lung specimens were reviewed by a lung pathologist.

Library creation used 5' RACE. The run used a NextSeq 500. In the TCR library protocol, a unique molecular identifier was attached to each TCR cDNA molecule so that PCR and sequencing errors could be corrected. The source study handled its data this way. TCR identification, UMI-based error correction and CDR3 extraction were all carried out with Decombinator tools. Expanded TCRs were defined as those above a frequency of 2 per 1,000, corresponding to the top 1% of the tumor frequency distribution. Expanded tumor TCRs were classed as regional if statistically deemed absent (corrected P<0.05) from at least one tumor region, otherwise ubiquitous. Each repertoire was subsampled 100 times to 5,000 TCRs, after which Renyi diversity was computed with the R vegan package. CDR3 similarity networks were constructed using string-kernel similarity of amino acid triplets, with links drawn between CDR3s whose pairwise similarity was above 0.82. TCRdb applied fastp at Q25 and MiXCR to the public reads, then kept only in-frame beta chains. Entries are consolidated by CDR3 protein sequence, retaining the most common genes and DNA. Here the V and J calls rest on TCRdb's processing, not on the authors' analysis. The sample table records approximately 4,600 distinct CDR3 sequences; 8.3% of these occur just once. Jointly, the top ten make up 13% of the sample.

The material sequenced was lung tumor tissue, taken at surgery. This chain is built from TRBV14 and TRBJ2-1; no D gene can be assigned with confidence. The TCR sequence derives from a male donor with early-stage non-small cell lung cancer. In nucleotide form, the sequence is TGTGCCAGCAGCCCAGCAGGATGGGAATACAATGAGCAGTTCTTC. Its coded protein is CASSPAGWEYNEQFF.